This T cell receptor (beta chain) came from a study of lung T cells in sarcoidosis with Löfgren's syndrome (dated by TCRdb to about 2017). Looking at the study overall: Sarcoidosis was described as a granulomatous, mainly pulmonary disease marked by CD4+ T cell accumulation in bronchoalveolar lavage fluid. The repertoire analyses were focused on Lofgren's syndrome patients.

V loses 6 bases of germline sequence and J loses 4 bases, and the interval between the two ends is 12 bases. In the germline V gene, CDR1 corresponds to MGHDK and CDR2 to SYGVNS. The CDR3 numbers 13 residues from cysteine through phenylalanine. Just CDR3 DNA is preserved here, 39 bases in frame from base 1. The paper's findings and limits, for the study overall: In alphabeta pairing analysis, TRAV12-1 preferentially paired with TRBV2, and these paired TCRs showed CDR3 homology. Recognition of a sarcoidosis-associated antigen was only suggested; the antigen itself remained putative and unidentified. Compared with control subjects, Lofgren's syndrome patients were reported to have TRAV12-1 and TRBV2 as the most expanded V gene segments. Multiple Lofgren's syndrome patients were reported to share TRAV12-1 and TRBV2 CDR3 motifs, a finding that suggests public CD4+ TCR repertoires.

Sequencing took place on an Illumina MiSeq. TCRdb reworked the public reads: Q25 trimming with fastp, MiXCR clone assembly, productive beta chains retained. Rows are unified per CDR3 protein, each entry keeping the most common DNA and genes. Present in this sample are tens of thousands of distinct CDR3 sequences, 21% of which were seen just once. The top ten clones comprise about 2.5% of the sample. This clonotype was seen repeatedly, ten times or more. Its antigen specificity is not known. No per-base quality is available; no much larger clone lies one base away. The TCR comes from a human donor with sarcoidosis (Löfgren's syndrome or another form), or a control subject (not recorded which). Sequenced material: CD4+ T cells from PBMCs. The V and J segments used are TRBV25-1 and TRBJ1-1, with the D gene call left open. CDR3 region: CASRNKLGTEAFF. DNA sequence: TGTGCCAGCAGGAACAAATTGGGCACTGAAGCTTTCTTT.